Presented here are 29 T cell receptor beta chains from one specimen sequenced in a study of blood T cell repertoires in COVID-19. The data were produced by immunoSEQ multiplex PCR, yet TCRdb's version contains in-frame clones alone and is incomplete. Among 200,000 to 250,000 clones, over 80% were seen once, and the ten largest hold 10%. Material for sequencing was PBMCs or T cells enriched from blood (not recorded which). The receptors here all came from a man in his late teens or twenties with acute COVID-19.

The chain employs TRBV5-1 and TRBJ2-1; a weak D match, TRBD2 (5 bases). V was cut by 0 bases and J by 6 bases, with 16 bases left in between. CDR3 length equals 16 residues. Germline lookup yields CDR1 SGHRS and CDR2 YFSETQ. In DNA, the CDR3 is TGCGCCAGCAGCTTGGCCGAGGGATTCTGGGGCAATGAGCAGTTCTTC. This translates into CASSLAEGFWGNEQFF. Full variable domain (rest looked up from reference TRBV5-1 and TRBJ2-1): KAGVTQTPRYLIKTRGQQVTLSCSPISGHRSVSWYQQTPGQGLQFLFEYFSETQRNKGNFPGRFSGRQFSNSRSEMNVSTLELGDSALYLCASSLAEGFWGNEQFFGPGTRLTVL.

CDR3 sequence: CASSYPRQGMSEQYF. The CDR3 region has the DNA TGTGCCAGCAGCTACCCGAGACAGGGAATGAGCGAGCAGTACTTC. The chain joins TRBV6-4 to TRBJ2-7; 7 nucleotides align to TRBD1. The CDR3 sequence is 15 residues long. Trimming took 6 bases from V and 6 from J; bases not matched to a gene: 14. Germline CDR1 reads MRHNA; CDR2 reads SNTAGT.

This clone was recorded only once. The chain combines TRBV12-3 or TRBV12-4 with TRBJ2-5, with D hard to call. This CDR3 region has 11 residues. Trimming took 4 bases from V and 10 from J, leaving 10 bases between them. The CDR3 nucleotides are TGTGCCAGCAGTTCTGGAGTTCTCCAGTACTTC. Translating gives CASSSGVLQYF.

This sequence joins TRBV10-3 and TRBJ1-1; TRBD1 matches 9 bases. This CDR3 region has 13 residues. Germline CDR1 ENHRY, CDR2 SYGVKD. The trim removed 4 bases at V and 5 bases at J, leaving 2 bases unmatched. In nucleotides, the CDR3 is TGTGCCATCAGTGGGACAGGGGAGACTGAAGCTTTCTTT. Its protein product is CAISGTGETEAFF.

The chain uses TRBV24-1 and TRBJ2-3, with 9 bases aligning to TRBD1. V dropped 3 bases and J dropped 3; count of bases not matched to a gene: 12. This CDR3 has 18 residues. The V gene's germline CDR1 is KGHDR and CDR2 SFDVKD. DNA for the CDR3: TGTGCCACCAGTGATACCCTCCGACAGGGGGGGAGTACAGATACGCAGTATTTT. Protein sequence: CATSDTLRQGGSTDTQYF.

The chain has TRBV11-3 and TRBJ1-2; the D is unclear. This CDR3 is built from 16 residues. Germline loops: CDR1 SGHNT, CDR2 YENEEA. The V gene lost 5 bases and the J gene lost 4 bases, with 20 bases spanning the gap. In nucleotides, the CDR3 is TGTGCCAGCAGCACTATGTCCGAGCCTTCGGTCTATGGCTACACCTTC. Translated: CASSTMSEPSVYGYTF.

CDR3 sequence: CASSHNGGSQPQHF. The CDR3 DNA follows: TGCGCCAGCAGCCATAACGGTGGGAGTCAGCCCCAGCATTTT. This chain uses TRBV4-1 with TRBJ1-5; D is uncertain. Germline CDR1 MGHRA, CDR2 YSYEKL. With 3 bases removed from V and 6 bases from J, the gap between germline ends came to 12 bases. The CDR3 sequence is 14 residues long.

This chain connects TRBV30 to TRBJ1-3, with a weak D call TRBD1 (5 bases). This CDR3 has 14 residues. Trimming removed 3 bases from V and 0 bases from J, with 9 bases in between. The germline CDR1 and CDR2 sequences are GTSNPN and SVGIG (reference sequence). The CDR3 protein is CAWSRTSSGNTIYF. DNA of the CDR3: TGTGCCTGGAGCCGGACAAGCTCTGGAAACACCATATATTTT. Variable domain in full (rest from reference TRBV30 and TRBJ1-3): SQTIHQWPATLVQPVGSPLSLECTVEGTSNPNLYWYRQAAGRGLQLLFYSVGIGQISSEVPQNLSASRPQDRQFILSSKKLLLSDSGFYLCAWSRTSSGNTIYFGEGSWLTVV.

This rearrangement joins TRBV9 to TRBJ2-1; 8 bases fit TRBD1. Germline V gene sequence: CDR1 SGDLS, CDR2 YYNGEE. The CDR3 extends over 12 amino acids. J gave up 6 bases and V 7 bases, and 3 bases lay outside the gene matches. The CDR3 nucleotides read TGTGCCAGCGGACAGGGTGGCAATGAGCAGTTCTTC. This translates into CASGQGGNEQFF.

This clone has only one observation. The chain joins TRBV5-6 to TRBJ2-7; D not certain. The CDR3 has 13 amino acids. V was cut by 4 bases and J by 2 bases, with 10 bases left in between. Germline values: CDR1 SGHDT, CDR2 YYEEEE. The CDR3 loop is CASSPTLTYEQYF. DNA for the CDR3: TGTGCCAGCAGCCCGACTTTGACCTACGAGCAGTACTTC. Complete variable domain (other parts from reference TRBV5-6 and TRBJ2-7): DAGVTQSPTHLIKTRGQQVTLRCSPKSGHDTVSWYQQALGQGPQFIFQYYEEEERQRGNFPDRFSGHQFPNYSSELNVNALLLGDSALYLCASSPTLTYEQYFGPGTRLTVT.

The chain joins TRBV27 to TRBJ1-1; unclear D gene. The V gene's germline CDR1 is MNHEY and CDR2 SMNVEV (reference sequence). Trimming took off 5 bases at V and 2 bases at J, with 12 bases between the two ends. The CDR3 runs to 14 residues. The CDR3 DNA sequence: TGTGCCAGCAGTCCGTCGGGATTTAACACTGAAGCTTTCTTT. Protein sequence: CASSPSGFNTEAFF.

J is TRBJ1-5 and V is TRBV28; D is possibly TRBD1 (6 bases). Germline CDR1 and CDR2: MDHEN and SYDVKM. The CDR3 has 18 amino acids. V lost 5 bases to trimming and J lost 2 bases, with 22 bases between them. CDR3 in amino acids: CASSPDRAGVFGNQPQHF. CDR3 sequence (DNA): TGTGCCAGCAGTCCGGATAGGGCAGGGGTGTTTGGCAATCAGCCCCAGCATTTT.

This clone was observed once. The CDR3 sequence is CASSLDGYQETQYF. DNA of the CDR3: TGTGCCAGCAGCTTAGACGGGTACCAAGAGACCCAGTACTTC. The chain is built from TRBV7-4 and TRBJ2-5, with D uncertain. Trimming left V 1 base short and J 0 bases short, with 6 bases between. The CDR3 length is 14 residues. Germline-derived CDR1 and CDR2 are SGHVT and SQSDAQ.

The CDR3 protein is CASSLVWGENAYEQYF. CDR3 sequence (DNA): TGTGCCAGCAGCTTAGTCTGGGGGGAGAATGCCTACGAGCAGTACTTC. J is TRBJ2-7 and V is TRBV11-2; possibly TRBD2 for D (6 bases). Trimming removed 1 base at V and 2 bases at J, with 15 bases between. The CDR3 has 16 amino acids. In germline, CDR1 is SGHAT, CDR2 FQNNGV.

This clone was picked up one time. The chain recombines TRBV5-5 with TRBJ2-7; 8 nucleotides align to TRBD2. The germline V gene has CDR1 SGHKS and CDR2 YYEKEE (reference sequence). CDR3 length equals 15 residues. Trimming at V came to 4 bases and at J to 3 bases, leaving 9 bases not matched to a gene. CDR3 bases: TGTGCCAGCAGCCCGGAGGGGACTAGGTTCTACGAGCAGTACTTC. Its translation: CASSPEGTRFYEQYF.

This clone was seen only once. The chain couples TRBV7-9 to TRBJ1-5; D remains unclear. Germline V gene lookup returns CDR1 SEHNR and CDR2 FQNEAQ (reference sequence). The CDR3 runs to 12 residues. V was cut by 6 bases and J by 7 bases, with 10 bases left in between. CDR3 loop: CASRGPGQPQHF. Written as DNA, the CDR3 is TGTGCCAGCAGGGGCCCGGGGCAGCCCCAGCATTTT. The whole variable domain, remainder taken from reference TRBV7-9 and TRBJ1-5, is DTGVSQNPRHKITKRGQNVTFRCDPISEHNRLYWYRQTLGQGPEFLTYFQNEAQLEKSRLLSDRFSAERPKGSFSTLEIQRTEQGDSAMYLCASRGPGQPQHFGDGTRLSIL.

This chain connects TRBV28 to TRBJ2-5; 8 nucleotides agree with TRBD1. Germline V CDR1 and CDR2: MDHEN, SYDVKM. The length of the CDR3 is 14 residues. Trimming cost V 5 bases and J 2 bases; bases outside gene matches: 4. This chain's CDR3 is CASSQYRGQETQYF. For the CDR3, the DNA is TGTGCCAGCAGTCAATACAGGGGGCAAGAGACCCAGTACTTC.

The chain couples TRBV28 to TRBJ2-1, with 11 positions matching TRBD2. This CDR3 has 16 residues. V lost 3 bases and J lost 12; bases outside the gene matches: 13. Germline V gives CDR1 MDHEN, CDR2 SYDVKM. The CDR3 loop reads CASSLGIAGGPRLQFF. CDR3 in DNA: TGTGCCAGCAGTTTGGGTATAGCGGGAGGGCCCCGTCTGCAGTTCTTC.

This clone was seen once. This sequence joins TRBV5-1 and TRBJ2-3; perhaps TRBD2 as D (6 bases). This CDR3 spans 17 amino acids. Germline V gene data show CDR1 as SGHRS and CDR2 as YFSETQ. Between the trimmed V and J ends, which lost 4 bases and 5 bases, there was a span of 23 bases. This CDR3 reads CASSVGRRRGSGDTQYF. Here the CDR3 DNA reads TGCGCCAGCAGCGTTGGCCGCCGGCGGGGTTCGGGAGATACGCAGTATTTT.

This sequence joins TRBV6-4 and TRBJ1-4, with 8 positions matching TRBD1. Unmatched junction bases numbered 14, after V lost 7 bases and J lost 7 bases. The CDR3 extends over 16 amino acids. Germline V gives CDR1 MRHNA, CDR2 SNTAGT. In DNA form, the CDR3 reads TGTGCCAGCATGGACAGGGTATCGGGGCTGGGTGAAAAACTGTTTTTT. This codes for CASMDRVSGLGEKLFF.

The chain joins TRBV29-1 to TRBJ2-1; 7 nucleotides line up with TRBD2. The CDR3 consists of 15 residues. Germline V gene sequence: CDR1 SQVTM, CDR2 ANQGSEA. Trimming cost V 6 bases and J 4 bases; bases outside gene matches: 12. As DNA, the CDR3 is TGCAGCGTGGGTGGTGGGCTAGCGGAATACAATGAGCAGTTCTTC. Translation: CSVGGGLAEYNEQFF.

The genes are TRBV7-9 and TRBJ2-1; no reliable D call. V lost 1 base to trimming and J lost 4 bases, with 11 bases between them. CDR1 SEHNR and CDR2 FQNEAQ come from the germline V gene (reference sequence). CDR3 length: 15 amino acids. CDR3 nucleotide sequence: TGTGCCAGCAGCTTAGGTTCTCCTTTGTACAATGAGCAGTTCTTC. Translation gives CASSLGSPLYNEQFF.

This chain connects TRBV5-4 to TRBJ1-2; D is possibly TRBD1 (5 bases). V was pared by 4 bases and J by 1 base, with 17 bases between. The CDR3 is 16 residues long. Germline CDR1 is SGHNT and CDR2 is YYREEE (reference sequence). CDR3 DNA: TGTGCCAGCAGCCAAGGGACTGGAATCATTAACTATGGCTACACCTTC. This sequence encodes CASSQGTGIINYGYTF. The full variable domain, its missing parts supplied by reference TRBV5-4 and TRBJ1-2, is ETGVTQSPTHLIKTRGQQVTLRCSSQSGHNTVSWYQQALGQGPQFIFQYYREEENGRGNFPPRFSGLQFPNYSSELNVNALELDDSALYLCASSQGTGIINYGYTFGSGTRLTVV.

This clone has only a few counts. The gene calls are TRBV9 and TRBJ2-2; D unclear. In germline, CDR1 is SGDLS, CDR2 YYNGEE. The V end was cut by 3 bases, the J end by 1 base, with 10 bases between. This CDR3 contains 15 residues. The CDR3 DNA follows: TGTGCCAGCAGCGGGAGAGCACTGAACACCGGGGAGCTGTTTTTT. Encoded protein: CASSGRALNTGELFF.

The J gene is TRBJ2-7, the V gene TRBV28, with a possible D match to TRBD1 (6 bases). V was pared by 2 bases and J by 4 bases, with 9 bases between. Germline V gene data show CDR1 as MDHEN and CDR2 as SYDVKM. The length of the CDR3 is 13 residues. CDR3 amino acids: CASSLRTDYEQYF. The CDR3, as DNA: TGTGCCAGCAGTTTACGGACAGATTACGAGCAGTACTTC. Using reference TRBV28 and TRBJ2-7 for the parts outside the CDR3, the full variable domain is DVKVTQSSRYLVKRTGEKVFLECVQDMDHENMFWYRQDPGLGLRLIYFSYDVKMKEKGDIPEGYSVSREKKERFSLILESASTNQTSMYLCASSLRTDYEQYFGPGTRLTVT.

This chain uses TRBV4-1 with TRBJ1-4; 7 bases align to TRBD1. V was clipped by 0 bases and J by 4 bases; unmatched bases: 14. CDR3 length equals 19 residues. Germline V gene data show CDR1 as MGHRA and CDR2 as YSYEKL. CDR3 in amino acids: CASSQDFGPVTGSNEKLFF. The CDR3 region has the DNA TGCGCCAGCAGCCAAGATTTCGGGCCGGTGACAGGGAGTAATGAAAAACTGTTTTTT.

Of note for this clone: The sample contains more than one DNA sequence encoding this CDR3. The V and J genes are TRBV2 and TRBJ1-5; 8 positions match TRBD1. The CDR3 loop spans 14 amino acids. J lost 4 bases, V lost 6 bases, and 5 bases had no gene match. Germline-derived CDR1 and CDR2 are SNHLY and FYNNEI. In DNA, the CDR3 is TGTGCCAGCAGCCGACAGGGGCCTAATCAGCCCCAGCATTTT. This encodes CASSRQGPNQPQHF.

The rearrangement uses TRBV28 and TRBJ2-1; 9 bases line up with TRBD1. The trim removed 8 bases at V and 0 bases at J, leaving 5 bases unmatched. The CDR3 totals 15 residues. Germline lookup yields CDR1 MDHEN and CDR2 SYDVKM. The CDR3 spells CASARQGDSYNEQFF. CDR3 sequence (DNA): TGTGCCAGCGCACGACAGGGGGACTCCTACAATGAGCAGTTCTTC.

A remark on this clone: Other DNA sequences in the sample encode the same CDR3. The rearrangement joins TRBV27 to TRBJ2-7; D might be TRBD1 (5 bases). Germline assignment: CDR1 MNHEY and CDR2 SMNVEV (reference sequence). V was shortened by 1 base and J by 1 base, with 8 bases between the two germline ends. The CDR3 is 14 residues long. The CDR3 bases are TGTGCCAGCAGTTTATGGCAGGGTTCCTACGAGCAGTACTTC. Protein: CASSLWQGSYEQYF.